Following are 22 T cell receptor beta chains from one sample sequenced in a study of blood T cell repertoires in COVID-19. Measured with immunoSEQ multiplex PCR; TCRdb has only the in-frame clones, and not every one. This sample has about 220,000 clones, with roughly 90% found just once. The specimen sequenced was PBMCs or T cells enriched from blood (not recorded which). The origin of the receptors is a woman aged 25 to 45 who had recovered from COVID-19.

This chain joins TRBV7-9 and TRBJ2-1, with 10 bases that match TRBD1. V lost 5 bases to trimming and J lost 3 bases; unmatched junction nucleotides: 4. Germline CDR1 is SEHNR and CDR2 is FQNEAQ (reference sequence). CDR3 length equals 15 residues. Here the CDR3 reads CASSPRDRGYNEQFF. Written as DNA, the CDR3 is TGTGCCAGCAGCCCCCGGGACAGGGGCTACAATGAGCAGTTCTTC.

This CDR3 is CASLLVEDTQYF. CDR3 DNA: TGTGCCAGTTTACTAGTCGAAGATACGCAGTATTTT. The chain couples TRBV5-8 to TRBJ2-3; D is possibly TRBD2 (5 bases). The CDR3 runs 12 residues. V was shortened by 8 bases and J by 5 bases, with 12 bases between the two germline ends. The germline V gene encodes CDR1 SGHTS and CDR2 YDEGEE.

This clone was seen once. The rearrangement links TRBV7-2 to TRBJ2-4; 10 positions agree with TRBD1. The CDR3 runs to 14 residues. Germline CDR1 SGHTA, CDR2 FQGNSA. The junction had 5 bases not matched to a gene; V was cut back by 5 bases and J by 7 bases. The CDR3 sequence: CASSLGQGGNIQYF. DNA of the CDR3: TGTGCCAGCAGCCTTGGACAGGGGGGGAACATTCAGTACTTC.

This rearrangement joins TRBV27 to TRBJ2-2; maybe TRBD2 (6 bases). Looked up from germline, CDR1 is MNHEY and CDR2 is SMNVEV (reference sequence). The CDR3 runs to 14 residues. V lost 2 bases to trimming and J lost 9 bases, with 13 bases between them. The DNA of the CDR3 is TGTGCCAGCAGTTTAAGAGCGGAGGGGAGGGAGCTGTTTTTT. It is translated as CASSLRAEGRELFF.

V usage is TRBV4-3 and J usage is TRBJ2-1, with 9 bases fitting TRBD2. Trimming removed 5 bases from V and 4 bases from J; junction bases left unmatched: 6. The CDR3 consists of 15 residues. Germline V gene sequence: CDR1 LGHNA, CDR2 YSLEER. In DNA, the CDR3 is TGCGCCAGCAGCGATAGCGGGGGCCCTTACAATGAGCAGTTCTTC. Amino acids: CASSDSGGPYNEQFF.

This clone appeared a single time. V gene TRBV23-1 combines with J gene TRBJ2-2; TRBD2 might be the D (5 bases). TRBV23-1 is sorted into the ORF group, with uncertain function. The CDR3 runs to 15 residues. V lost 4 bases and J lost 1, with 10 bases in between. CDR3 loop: CASSPRDENTGELFF. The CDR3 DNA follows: TGCGCCAGCAGTCCTCGGGATGAGAACACCGGGGAGCTGTTTTTT.

Written as DNA, the CDR3 is TGTGCCACCCAGTTCGGGGCCAAAAACATTCAGTACTTC. This codes for CATQFGAKNIQYF. The V and J genes are TRBV2 and TRBJ2-4; D unclear. Germline V gives CDR1 SNHLY, CDR2 FYNNEI. V lost 10 bases and J 1 base, leaving 11 bases between the germline ends. The CDR3 totals 13 residues.

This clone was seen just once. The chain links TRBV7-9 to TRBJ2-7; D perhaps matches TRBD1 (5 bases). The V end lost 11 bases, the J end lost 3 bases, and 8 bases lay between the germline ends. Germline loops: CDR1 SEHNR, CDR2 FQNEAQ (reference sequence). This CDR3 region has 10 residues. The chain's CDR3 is CAVGLYEQYF. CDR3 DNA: TGTGCCGTGGGGCTCTACGAGCAGTACTTC.

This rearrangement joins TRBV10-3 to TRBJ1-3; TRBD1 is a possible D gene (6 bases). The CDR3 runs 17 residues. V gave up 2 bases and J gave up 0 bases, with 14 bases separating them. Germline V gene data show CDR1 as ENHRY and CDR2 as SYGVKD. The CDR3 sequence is CAISEAGVGVSGNTIYF. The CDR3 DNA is TGTGCCATCAGTGAGGCAGGGGTAGGGGTCTCTGGAAACACCATATATTTT.

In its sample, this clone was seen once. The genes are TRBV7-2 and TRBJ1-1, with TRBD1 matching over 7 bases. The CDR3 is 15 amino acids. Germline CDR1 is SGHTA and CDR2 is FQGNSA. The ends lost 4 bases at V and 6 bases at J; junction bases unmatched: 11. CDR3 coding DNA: TGTGCCAGCAGCTCTAACAGGGGAACGAGTGCTGAAGCTTTCTTT. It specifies CASSSNRGTSAEAFF.

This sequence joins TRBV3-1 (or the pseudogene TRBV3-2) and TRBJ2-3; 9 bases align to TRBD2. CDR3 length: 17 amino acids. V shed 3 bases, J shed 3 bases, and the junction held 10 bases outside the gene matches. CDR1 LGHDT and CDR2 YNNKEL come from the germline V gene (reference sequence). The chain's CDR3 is CASSHSDSGSSTDTQYF. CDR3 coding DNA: TGTGCCAGCAGCCATTCTGATAGCGGGAGCTCGACAGATACGCAGTATTTT.

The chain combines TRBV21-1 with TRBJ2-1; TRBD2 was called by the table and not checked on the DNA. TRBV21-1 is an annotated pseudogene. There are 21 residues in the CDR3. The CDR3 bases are TGTGCCAGCAGCAAAGGGTCCCGGGACTACCCTAGGAGCCGTGGTAGCGATGAGCAGTTCTTC. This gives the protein CASSKGSRDYPRSRGSDEQFF.

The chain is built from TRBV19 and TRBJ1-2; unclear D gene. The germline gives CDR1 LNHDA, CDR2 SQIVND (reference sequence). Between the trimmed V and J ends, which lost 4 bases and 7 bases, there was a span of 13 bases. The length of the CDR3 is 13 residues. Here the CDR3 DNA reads TGTGCCAGTAGTACCCGCGAACCGGGTGGCTACACCTTC. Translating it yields CASSTREPGGYTF.

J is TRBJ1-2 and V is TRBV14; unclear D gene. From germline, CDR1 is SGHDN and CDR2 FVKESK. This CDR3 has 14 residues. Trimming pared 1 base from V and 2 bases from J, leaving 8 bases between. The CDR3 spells CASSQVKRNYGYTF. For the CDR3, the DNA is TGTGCCAGCAGCCAAGTAAAACGGAACTATGGCTACACCTTC.

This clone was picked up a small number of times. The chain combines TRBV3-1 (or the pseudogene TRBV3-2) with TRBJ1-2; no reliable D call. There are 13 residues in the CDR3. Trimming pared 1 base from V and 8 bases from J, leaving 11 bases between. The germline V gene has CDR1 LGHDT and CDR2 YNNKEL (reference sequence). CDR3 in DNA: TGTGCCAGCAGCCAAGTCAAGGCGGGCGGCTACACCTTC. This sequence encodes CASSQVKAGGYTF.

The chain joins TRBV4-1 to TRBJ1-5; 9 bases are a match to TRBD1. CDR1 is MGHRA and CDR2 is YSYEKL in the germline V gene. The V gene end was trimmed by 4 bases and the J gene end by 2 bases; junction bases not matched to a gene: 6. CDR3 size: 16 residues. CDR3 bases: TGCGCCAGCAGCCTTGAAAGACAGGGGGGCAATCAGCCCCAGCATTTT. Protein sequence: CASSLERQGGNQPQHF.

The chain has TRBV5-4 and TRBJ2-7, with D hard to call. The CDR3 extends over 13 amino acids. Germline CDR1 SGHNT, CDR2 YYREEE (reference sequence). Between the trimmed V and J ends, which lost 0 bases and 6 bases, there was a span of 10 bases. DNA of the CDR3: TGTGCCAGCAGCTTGGCCGGGTGGTCCGAGCAGTACTTC. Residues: CASSLAGWSEQYF.

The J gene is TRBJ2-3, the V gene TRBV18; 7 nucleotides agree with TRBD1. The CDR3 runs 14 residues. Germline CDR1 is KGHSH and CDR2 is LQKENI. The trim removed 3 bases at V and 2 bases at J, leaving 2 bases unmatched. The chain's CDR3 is CASSPGQPTDTQYF. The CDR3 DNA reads TGTGCCAGCTCACCGGGACAGCCCACAGATACGCAGTATTTT.

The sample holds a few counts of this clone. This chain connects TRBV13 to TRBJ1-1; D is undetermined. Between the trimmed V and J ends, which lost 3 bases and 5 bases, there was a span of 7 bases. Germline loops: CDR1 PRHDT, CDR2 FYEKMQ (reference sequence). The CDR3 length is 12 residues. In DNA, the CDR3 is TGTGCCAGCAGCTTCCCGGGTACTGAAGCTTTCTTT. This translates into CASSFPGTEAFF. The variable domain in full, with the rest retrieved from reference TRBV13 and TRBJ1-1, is AAGVIQSPRHLIKEKRETATLKCYPIPRHDTVYWYQQGPGQDPQFLISFYEKMQSDKGSIPDRFSAQQFSDYHSELNMSSLELGDSALYFCASSFPGTEAFFGQGTRLTVV.

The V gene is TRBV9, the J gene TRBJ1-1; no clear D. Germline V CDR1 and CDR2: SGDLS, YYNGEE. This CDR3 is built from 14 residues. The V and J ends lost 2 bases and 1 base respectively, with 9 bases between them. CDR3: CASSVVGENTEAFF. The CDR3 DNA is TGTGCCAGCAGCGTTGTCGGGGAGAACACTGAAGCTTTCTTT.

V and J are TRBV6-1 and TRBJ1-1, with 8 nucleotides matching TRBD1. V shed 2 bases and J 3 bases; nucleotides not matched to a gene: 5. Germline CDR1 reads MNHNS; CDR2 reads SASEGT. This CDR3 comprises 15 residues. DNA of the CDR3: TGTGCCAGCAGTGAATCCCCGACAGGGGACACTGAAGCTTTCTTT. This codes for CASSESPTGDTEAFF.

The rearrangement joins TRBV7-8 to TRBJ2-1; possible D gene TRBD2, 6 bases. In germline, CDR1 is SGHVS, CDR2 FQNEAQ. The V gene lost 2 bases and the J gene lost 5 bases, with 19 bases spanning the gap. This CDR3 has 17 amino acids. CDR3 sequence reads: CASSLSLASGGHNEQFF. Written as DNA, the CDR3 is TGTGCCAGCAGCTTATCTCTAGCCAGTGGAGGGCACAATGAGCAGTTCTTC.